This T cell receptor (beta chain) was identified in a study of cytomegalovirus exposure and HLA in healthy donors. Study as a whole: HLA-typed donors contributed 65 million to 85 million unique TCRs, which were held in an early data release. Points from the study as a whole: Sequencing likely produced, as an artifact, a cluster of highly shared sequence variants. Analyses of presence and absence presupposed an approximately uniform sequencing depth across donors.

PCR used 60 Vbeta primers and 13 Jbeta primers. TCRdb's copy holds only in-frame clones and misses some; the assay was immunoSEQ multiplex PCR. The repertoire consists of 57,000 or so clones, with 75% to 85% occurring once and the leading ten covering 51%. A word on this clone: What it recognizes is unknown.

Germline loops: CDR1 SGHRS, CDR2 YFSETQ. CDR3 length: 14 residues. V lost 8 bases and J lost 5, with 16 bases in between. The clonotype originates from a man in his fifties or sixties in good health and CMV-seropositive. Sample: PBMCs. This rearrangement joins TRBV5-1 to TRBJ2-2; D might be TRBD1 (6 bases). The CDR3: CASRTDPGTGELFF. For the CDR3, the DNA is TGCGCCAGTCGGACAGATCCGGGGACCGGGGAGCTGTTTTTT.